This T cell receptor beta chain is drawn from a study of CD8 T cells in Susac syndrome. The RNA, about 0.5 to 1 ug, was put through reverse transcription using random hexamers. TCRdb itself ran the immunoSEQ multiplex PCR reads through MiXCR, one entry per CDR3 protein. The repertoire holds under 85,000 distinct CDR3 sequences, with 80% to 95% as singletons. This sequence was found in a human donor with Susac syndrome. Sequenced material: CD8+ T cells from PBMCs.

For the CDR3, the DNA is TGCAGTGCGGCCCGCGGGAACACTGAAGCTTTCTTT. Its protein is CSAARGNTEAFF. This chain uses TRBV20-1 with TRBJ1-1; no clear D gene. V lost 6 bases, J lost 1 base, and 9 bases lay in between. The CDR3 length is 12 residues. Germline CDR1 is DFQATT and CDR2 is SNEGSKA (reference sequence).